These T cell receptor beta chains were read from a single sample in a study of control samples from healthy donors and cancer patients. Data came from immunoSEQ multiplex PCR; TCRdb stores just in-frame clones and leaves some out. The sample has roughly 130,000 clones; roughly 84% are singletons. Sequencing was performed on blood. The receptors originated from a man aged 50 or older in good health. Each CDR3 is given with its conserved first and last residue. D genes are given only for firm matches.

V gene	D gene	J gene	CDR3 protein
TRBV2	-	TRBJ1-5	CASSEEGIQPQHF
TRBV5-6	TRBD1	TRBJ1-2	CASSPTGFYGYTF
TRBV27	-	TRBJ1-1	CASSPQITPNTEAFF
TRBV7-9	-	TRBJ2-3	CASSLTGTATDTQYF
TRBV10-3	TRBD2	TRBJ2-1	CAISGGFRASGGPNEQFF
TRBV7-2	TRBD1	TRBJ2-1	CASSRKTGWSYNEQFF
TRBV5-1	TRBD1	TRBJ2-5	CASSWMGQGQETQYF
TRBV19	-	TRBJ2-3	CASSIGNSHTDTQYF
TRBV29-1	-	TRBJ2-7	CSGGGTVYEQYF
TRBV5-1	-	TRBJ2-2	CASSPNSDTGELFF
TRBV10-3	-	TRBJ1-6	CAISERRGESPLHF
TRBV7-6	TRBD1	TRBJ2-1	CASSLLTGGNEQFF
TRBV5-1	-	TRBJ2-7	CASSAQGANYEQYF
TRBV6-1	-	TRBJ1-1	CASSEFLGRGTEAFF
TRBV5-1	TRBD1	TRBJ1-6	CASSSGTGSNSPLHF
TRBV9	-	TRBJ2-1	CASSVVSNEQFF
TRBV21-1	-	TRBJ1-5	CASSKFSGADSNQPQHF
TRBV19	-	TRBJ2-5	CASSRRDSWETQYF
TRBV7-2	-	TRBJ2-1	CASSLEDKPNEQFF
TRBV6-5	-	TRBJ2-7	CASSPRLLQGEQYF
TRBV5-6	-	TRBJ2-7	CASSSTYEQYF
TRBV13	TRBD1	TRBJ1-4	CASSPQGANEKLFF
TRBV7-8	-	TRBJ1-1	CASSSSADTEAFF
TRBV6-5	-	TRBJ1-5	CASSSSTVNQPQHF
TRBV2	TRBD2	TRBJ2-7	CAAGTSGYEQYF
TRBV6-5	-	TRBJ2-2	CASSPNGRFPGELFF
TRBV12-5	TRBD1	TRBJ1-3	CASGKGTAGNTIYF
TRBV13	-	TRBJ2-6	CASSPLSASSGANVLTF
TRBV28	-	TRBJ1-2	CASTPRQARGISYGYTF
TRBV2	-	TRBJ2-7	CASQGNPSYEQYF
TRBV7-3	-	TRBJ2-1	CASSSTHSSYNEQFF
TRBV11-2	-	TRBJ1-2	CASSGWARQGYTF
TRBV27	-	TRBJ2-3	CASSFRPGSLGDTQYF
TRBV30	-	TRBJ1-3	CAWSGKGLLSGNTIYF
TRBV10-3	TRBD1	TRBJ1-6	CAISEYPTGNNSPLHF
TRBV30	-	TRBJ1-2	CAWSVQRTYGYTF
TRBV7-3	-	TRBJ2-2	CASSLNAGLYDISTGELFF
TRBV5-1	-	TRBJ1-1	CASSARQALNTEAFF
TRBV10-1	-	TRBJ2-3	CASSVGGSYTDTQYF
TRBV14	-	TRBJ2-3	CASSQVNSATGTDTQYF
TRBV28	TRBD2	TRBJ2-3	CASRQNGLAGTSDTQYF
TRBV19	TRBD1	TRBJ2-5	CASSIVGTGLQETQYF
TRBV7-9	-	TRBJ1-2	CASSSRGSIYGYTF
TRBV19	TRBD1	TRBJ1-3	CASSIPPGQRSGNTIYF
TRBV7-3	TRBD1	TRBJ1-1	CASSLVGGDSEAFF
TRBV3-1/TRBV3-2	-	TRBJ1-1	CASSQDLRNTEAFF
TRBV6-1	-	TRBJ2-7	CASSETVFGLEQYF
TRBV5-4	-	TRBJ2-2	CASSSNGLLKVGAGELFF
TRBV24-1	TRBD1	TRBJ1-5	CATSDSGTENPSNQPQHF
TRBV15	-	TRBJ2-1	CATSPSSGLMNNEQFF
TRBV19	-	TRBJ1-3	CASSISGRISGNTIYF
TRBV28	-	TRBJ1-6	CATKIRGFNSPLHF
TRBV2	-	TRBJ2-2	CASSEARNTGELFF
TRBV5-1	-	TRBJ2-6	CASSLENPGANVLTF
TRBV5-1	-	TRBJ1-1	CASSYGGTEAFF
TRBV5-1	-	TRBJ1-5	CASSPQGDQPQHF
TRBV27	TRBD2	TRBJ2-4	CASSPGTSGGNIQYF
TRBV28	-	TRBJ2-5	CASHAGTSGETQYF